The 21 T cell receptor beta chains listed next were all sequenced from one sample in a study of identical twins. TCRdb passed the 5' RACE reads through MiXCR, listing each CDR3 protein once. The sample has more than 1.5 million distinct CDR3 sequences; more than 30% are singletons. Material for sequencing was cord blood. Receptors were obtained from a newborn girl in good health.

This chain uses TRBV28 with TRBJ1-6; D is possibly TRBD1 (5 bases). This CDR3 has 15 residues. Germline V gene sequence: CDR1 MDHEN, CDR2 SYDVKM. V lost 2 bases and J 7 bases, leaving 12 bases between the germline ends. The CDR3 bases are TGTGCCAGCAGTTTAATCTCAGGGTTGAATTCACCCCTCCACTTT. Its protein is CASSLISGLNSPLHF.

The V call is TRBV14, the J call TRBJ2-7; 10 nucleotides line up with TRBD1. The CDR3 spans 15 residues. Germline CDR1 is SGHDN and CDR2 is FVKESK. The V gene end was trimmed by 4 bases and the J gene end by 4 bases; junction bases not matched to a gene: 7. The DNA for the CDR3 is TGTGCCAGCAGCCGAAACCGGGACAGGGGTTACGAGCAGTACTTC. This gives the protein CASSRNRDRGYEQYF.

This clonotype was counted a few times. V usage is TRBV7-2 and J usage is TRBJ2-4; 7 nucleotides align to TRBD2. After removal of 5 bases from V and 5 bases from J, the junction contained 9 bases not matched to a gene. CDR1 and CDR2 from the germline V gene are SGHTA and FQGNSA. The CDR3 totals 15 residues. CDR3 loop: CASSPSGASENIQYF. The CDR3, as DNA: TGTGCCAGCAGCCCCAGCGGGGCCTCAGAAAACATTCAGTACTTC.

The V call is TRBV20-1, the J call TRBJ1-5; 8 positions agree with TRBD1. The germline gives CDR1 DFQATT, CDR2 SNEGSKA (reference sequence). With V trimmed by 0 bases and J by 7 bases, 11 bases remained unmatched. This CDR3 has 16 amino acids. The CDR3 loop is CSARDPGQGARQPQHF. The CDR3 nucleotides read TGCAGTGCTAGAGATCCTGGGCAGGGGGCACGGCAGCCCCAGCATTTT.

Concerning this clonotype itself: One base away lies a much larger clone, so this may be a sequencing read error. The rearrangement uses TRBV10-3 and TRBJ1-5, with a possible D match to TRBD1 (5 bases). Trimming pared 6 bases from V and 1 base from J, leaving 13 bases between. This CDR3 has 15 amino acids. Per the germline V gene, CDR1 is ENHRY and CDR2 is SYGVKD. The CDR3 spells CAIRASTVSNQPQHF. The CDR3 region has the DNA TGTGCCATCAGGGCTTCGACAGTGAGCAATCAGCCCCAGCATTTT.

A few counts support this clonotype. This sequence joins TRBV7-9 and TRBJ1-1; 7 bases fit TRBD1. The CDR3 is made up of 14 amino acids. Germline lookup yields CDR1 SEHNR and CDR2 FQNEAQ (reference sequence). V trimming: 6 bases; J trimming: 7 bases; junction bases outside the gene matches: 11. CDR3 sequence reads: CASSRTPGQVEAFF. In DNA, the CDR3 is TGTGCCAGCAGTCGAACACCTGGACAGGTTGAAGCTTTCTTT.

This clonotype was seen a few times. The chain uses TRBV7-2 and TRBJ2-7, with D tentatively TRBD1 (5 bases). CDR3 length: 15 residues. V lost 2 bases and J lost 0, with 11 bases in between. Germline CDR1 SGHTA, CDR2 FQGNSA. CDR3 DNA: TGTGCCAGCAGCTTAACTCCAGGGTTCTCCTACGAGCAGTACTTC. Translation gives CASSLTPGFSYEQYF.

V is TRBV28 and J is TRBJ2-7; 7 bases are shared with TRBD1. CDR1 and CDR2 (germline): MDHEN, SYDVKM. The CDR3 totals 14 residues. Germline trimming cut 7 bases from V and 2 bases from J; bases unmatched to any gene: 8. CDR3 DNA: TGTGCCAGCATAAAACAGGGGATTGCCTACGAGCAGTACTTC. Amino acids: CASIKQGIAYEQYF.

This clonotype occurred a few times. For the CDR3, the DNA is TGCAGCGCGAAGGACAGGGCTAACAATGAGCAGTTCTTC. Its translation: CSAKDRANNEQFF. The gene calls are TRBV29-1 and TRBJ2-1, with 8 bases identical to TRBD1. V gave up 7 bases and J gave up 5 bases; unmatched junction bases: 7. The germline CDR1 and CDR2 sequences are SQVTM and ANQGSEA. The CDR3 is 13 residues long.

This clonotype has only a few counts. The chain combines TRBV28 with TRBJ1-2; 7 nucleotides agree with TRBD1. Germline CDR1 and CDR2: MDHEN and SYDVKM. The ends lost 3 bases at V and 6 bases at J; junction bases unmatched: 10. The CDR3 is 15 amino acids. CDR3 coding DNA: TGTGCCAGCAGTTTCGCGGACAGGCCGAGGGATGGCTACACCTTC. Protein: CASSFADRPRDGYTF.

This clonotype was seen a few times. The rearrangement uses TRBV10-3 and TRBJ1-1; possible D gene TRBD1, 5 bases. CDR1 and CDR2 (germline): ENHRY, SYGVKD. Trimming left V 4 bases short and J 4 bases short, with 10 bases between. This CDR3 contains 13 residues. The CDR3 here is CAISARDGTEAFF. CDR3 DNA sequence: TGTGCCATCAGTGCCAGGGACGGCACTGAAGCTTTCTTT.

The V gene is TRBV20-1, the J gene TRBJ2-1; a possible D gene is TRBD2 (5 bases). The last part of the DNA fits TRBJ2-7 better; the J call may be wrong. The germline V gene encodes CDR1 DFQATT and CDR2 SNEGSKA (reference sequence). The CDR3 spans 13 residues. In DNA, the CDR3 is TGCAGTGGGCGGGTATACCTTTACAATGAGCAGTACTTC. This sequence encodes CSGRVYLYNEQYF.

This rearrangement joins TRBV12-3 or TRBV12-4 to TRBJ2-4; D may be TRBD2 (5 bases). This CDR3 is 13 amino acids long. Trimming removed 2 bases from V and 13 bases from J, with 15 bases in between. CDR3 loop: CASSLRGGWEQYF. The CDR3 DNA sequence: TGTGCCAGCAGTTTACGAGGTGGGTGGGAGCAGTACTTC.

Only a few counts were recorded for this clonotype. This chain links TRBV5-1 with TRBJ2-1, with TRBD2 identical over 7 bases. J gave up 8 bases and V 2 bases, and 7 bases lay outside the gene matches. The CDR3 runs 14 residues. Germline values: CDR1 SGHRS, CDR2 YFSETQ. CDR3 in amino acids: CASSFTSASDEQFF. The CDR3 nucleotides read TGCGCCAGCAGCTTCACTAGCGCGAGCGATGAGCAGTTCTTC.

The V call is TRBV10-3, the J call TRBJ1-4; 7 bases align to TRBD1. The germline CDR1 and CDR2 sequences are ENHRY and SYGVKD. The CDR3 loop spans 13 amino acids. V was clipped by 11 bases and J by 8 bases; unmatched bases: 11. The CDR3 loop reads CAHQGGLGEKLFF. For the CDR3, the DNA is TGTGCCCACCAAGGGGGCTTAGGGGAAAAACTGTTTTTT.

The V and J genes are TRBV25-1 and TRBJ2-5; no firm D call. The germline CDR1 and CDR2 sequences are MGHDK and SYGVNS. CDR3 length: 12 amino acids. Trimming took off 2 bases at V and 12 bases at J, with 13 bases between the two ends. The CDR3: CASSEAARAEYF. CDR3 nucleotide sequence: TGTGCCAGCAGTGAAGCAGCACGGGCGGAGTACTTC.

V and J are TRBV3-1 and TRBJ1-2, with TRBD1 matching 7 bases. The V segment lost 5 bases and the J segment 6 bases; nucleotides outside the gene matches: 12. Germline V lookup: CDR1 LGHDT, CDR2 YNNKEL (reference sequence). CDR3 length equals 15 residues. CDR3 nucleotide sequence: TGTGCCAGCAGCGCGCCCCCGGAGACAGGGAATGGCTACACCTTC. Translated: CASSAPPETGNGYTF.

The chain carries TRBV25-1 and TRBJ2-1; 8 bases are shared with TRBD1. Germline V gives CDR1 MGHDK, CDR2 SYGVNS. V shed 2 bases, J shed 13 bases, and the junction held 7 bases outside the gene matches. This CDR3 has 13 amino acids. CDR3 protein: CASSERTGSTQFF. In DNA, the CDR3 is TGTGCCAGCAGTGAACGGACAGGGAGTACCCAGTTCTTC.

This chain connects TRBV24-1 to TRBJ2-1; D not certain. Trimming took off 5 bases at V and 4 bases at J, with 14 bases between the two ends. The CDR3 has 15 residues. The germline CDR1 and CDR2 sequences are KGHDR and SFDVKD. The CDR3 coding sequence is TGTGCCACCAGTGCCAGGCGGCAAGGGTACAATGAGCAGTTCTTC. Translated: CATSARRQGYNEQFF.

The chain has TRBV10-3 and TRBJ1-5; 9 bases fit TRBD1. The germline V gene encodes CDR1 ENHRY and CDR2 SYGVKD. The CDR3 covers 14 residues. Trimming cost V 4 bases and J 8 bases; bases outside gene matches: 6. The CDR3 nucleotides are TGTGCCATCAGTGGGACAGGGGCGGGTAAGCCCCAGCATTTT. Its translation is CAISGTGAGKPQHF.

Only a few counts were recorded for this clonotype. This chain joins TRBV12-3 or TRBV12-4 and TRBJ1-3; D remains unclear. Trimming cost V 8 bases and J 4 bases, with 9 bases left between them. There are 12 residues in the CDR3. The CDR3 DNA follows: TGTGCCAGCGGGAATATGGGAAACACCATATATTTT. It is translated as CASGNMGNTIYF.